This T cell receptor beta chain was recorded in a study of blood T cells in healthy people across ages. Study-level findings and limits: The donors' CMV status was not determined, possibly confounding changes in expanded clonotypes.

The V gene's germline CDR1 is MDHEN and CDR2 SYDVKM. Trimming pared 7 bases from V and 4 bases from J, leaving 17 bases between. The CDR3 spans 15 residues. A second about 6 to 12 cycle PCR used barcoded and J-beta primers. Researchers report that a template-switch adaptor with 12 random nucleotides tagged each cDNA molecule. A single record per CDR3 protein comes from TCRdb applying MiXCR to the 5' RACE reads. The sample has roughly 1,700,000 distinct CDR3 sequences; 28% are singletons. This clonotype was seen a handful of times. The target antigen is unknown. This TCR was sampled from a woman in her 30s in good health. Specimen: blood. This sequence joins TRBV28 and TRBJ2-1, with D possibly called TRBD1 or TRBD2 (5 bases each). CDR3 in DNA: TGTGCCAGCATCCGGGACCCAGAATTTTACAATGAGCAGTTCTTC. It yields the protein CASIRDPEFYNEQFF. The whole variable domain, remainder taken from reference TRBV28 and TRBJ2-1, is DVKVTQSSRYLVKRTGEKVFLECVQDMDHENMFWYRQDPGLGLRLIYFSYDVKMKEKGDIPEGYSVSREKKERFSLILESASTNQTSMYLCASIRDPEFYNEQFFGPGTRLTVL.